The text below deals with one T cell receptor (beta chain). Method: immunoSEQ multiplex PCR; TCRdb's copy keeps in-frame clones and lacks some. Counted here are approximately 2.1 million clones, about 92% occurring once; the ten biggest clones make up 0.39%. This specimen belongs to a study of shared clonotypes between healthy human individuals. Input material: naive CD4+ T cells from PBMCs. Subset reported: CD45RA+ positively selected. The clonotype was recovered from a man aged 18 to 29 in good health. Some clones in this sample may be carry-over from other donors' samples.

The CDR3 DNA is TGTGCCAGTAGTATCACACCGGGACAGGGGATTCAGCCCCAGCATTTT. Amino acids: CASSITPGQGIQPQHF. J is TRBJ1-5 and V is TRBV19; 10 nucleotides match TRBD1. Germline CDR1 LNHDA, CDR2 SQIVND (reference sequence). This CDR3 has 16 residues. Germline trimming cut 3 bases from V and 6 bases from J; bases unmatched to any gene: 8.